These 8 T cell receptor beta chains were sequenced from one sample in a study of T cells in Graves' hyperthyroidism and ophthalmopathy (dated by TCRdb to about 2019). The library relied on multiplex PCR. Instrument on record: Illumina HiSeq 2000. TCR beta CDR3 regions were amplified from RNA transcripts. The first round of RT-PCR for the TCR CDR3 was performed with the HTBI primer set and the Qiagen OneStep RT-PCR kit. TCRdb trimmed the raw reads at Q25, called clones with MiXCR and kept productive beta chains. Each CDR3 protein gets just one entry, which takes the most common genes and DNA from the rows behind it. The sample data list under 650,000 distinct CDR3 sequences, and around 15% of these were observed just once. The leading ten clones occupy 3% to 4% of the sample. The sequenced material came from blood. These receptors came from a woman aged 30 to 39 with Graves' hyperthyroidism.

At least ten counts were recorded for this clonotype. This rearrangement joins TRBV7-2 to TRBJ1-2; a weak D match, TRBD1 (6 bases). In germline, CDR1 is SGHTA, CDR2 FQGNSA. This CDR3 is 14 amino acids long. V was cut by 5 bases and J by 4 bases, with 14 bases left in between. For the CDR3, the DNA is TGTGCCAGCAGCCAACAGGGTCAGACCTATGGCTACACCTTC. Its protein product is CASSQQGQTYGYTF.

Many counts were recorded for this clonotype. This chain links TRBV20-1 with TRBJ1-1, with D perhaps matching TRBD1 (5 bases). Germline assignment: CDR1 DFQATT and CDR2 SNEGSKA (reference sequence). The CDR3 extends over 14 amino acids. V gave up 3 bases and J gave up 4 bases, with 15 bases separating them. For the CDR3, the DNA is TGCAGTGCTAGTGGTCTTTCGGGGGGCACTGAAGCTTTCTTT. This translates into CSASGLSGGTEAFF.

This clonotype has at least ten counts. CDR3 sequence (DNA): TGTGCCAGCAGTTCGACGGATTCCTACGAGCAGTACTTC. The encoded protein is CASSSTDSYEQYF. The V and J genes are TRBV28 and TRBJ2-7; D is uncertain. V lost 4 bases, J lost 1 base, and 8 bases lay in between. Per germline, CDR1 MDHEN and CDR2 SYDVKM. This CDR3 is 13 amino acids long.

Details on this clonotype: The junction differs from germline at one of its ends, possibly a read error. V is TRBV6-1 and J is TRBJ1-1, with 8 bases fitting TRBD1. Germline lookup yields CDR1 MNHNS and CDR2 SASEGT. CDR3 length equals 18 residues. The CDR3 coding sequence is TGTGCCTGCAGTGAAGCGTTCACAGGGGGTGTCATGAACACTGAAGCTTTCTTT. Protein sequence: CACSEAFTGGVMNTEAFF.

V and J are TRBV28 and TRBJ2-7, with a weak D call TRBD1 (6 bases). Trimming pared 3 bases from V and 3 bases from J, leaving 15 bases between. Looked up from germline, CDR1 is MDHEN and CDR2 is SYDVKM. There are 15 residues in the CDR3. The CDR3 DNA reads as TGTGCCAGCAGTTTCCCAGGGGAGCCCTACTACGAGCAGTACTTC. This gives the protein CASSFPGEPYYEQYF.

The J gene is TRBJ1-6, the V gene TRBV20-1; D may be TRBD1 (6 bases). The V gene lost 4 bases and the J gene lost 7 bases, with 17 bases spanning the gap. CDR3 length equals 15 residues. CDR1 DFQATT and CDR2 SNEGSKA come from the germline V gene (reference sequence). The CDR3 DNA follows: TGCAGTGCTACCTCAGGAGGAGGGGGGAATTCACCCCTCCACTTT. Residues: CSATSGGGGNSPLHF.

The chain joins TRBV6-1 to TRBJ2-1; 10 nucleotides match TRBD2. CDR3 length equals 14 residues. Trimming took 7 bases from V and 8 from J; bases not matched to a gene: 8. Germline CDR1 reads MNHNS; CDR2 reads SASEGT. CDR3 sequence: CASKRLAGVYEQFF. CDR3 DNA sequence: TGTGCCAGCAAACGGCTAGCGGGAGTTTATGAGCAGTTCTTC.

V usage is TRBV6-2 or TRBV6-3 and J usage is TRBJ1-2; D gene uncertain. The germline gives CDR1 MNHEY, CDR2 SVGEGT. This CDR3 is 13 amino acids long. Deletions cut 7 bases from V and 0 bases from J, with 9 bases between. The CDR3, as DNA: TGTGCCAGCACTCGGACTGCTAACTATGGCTACACCTTC. Its translation: CASTRTANYGYTF.